Reported below is one TCR beta chain. The clone's antigen remains unknown. Base qualities are not provided; no much larger clone lies one nucleotide away. The trial excluded patients who had a history of autoimmune disease or were on systemic immunosuppression. Peripheral blood for TCR sequencing was collected from all dose cohorts at baseline, on cycle 4 day 1, and on cycle 7 day 1. Samples were obtained from an open-label, multicenter, first-in-human phase I dose-escalation trial of ivuxolimab. Adults with locally advanced or metastatic melanoma, renal cell, hepatocellular, or head and neck squamous cell carcinoma were enrolled in the trial. Before TCR sequencing, CD4+ and CD8+ T cells were separately sorted from peripheral blood. This entry is derived from a study of OX40 agonist ivuxolimab in advanced cancers. For context, the study as a whole: Ivuxolimab was a fully human IgG2 agonistic monoclonal antibody targeting the costimulatory receptor OX40 (CD134). The purpose of peripheral TCRbeta sequencing was to test whether ivuxolimab changed TCR sequence diversity and led to clonal T-cell expansion. Intravenous ivuxolimab was administered to patients every 2 weeks at six dose levels: 0.01, 0.1, 0.3, 1.5, 3 and 10 mg/kg. Patients were allowed to have had prior anti-PD-1, anti-PD-L1 or anti-CTLA-4 therapy, and 40% to 45% of the dose-escalation patients had been treated with checkpoint inhibitors. Partial responses were achieved by three dose-escalation patients, of whom one had hepatocellular carcinoma and two had cutaneous melanoma. A male proportion of around 81% and a mean age of approximately 62 years, ranging from roughly 20 to 80, were recorded for the dose-escalation cohort. Of the roughly 52 patients in dose escalation, about 20 had hepatocellular carcinoma, roughly 15 had melanoma, 9 had renal cell carcinoma and 9 had head and neck cancer. The paper covers the monotherapy dose-escalation part of the phase I ivuxolimab trial, which included N = 52 patients. What the authors observed across the whole study: In the 0.1-3.0 mg/kg groups, partial responders had among the lowest normalized peripheral clonal expansion, particularly in CD8+ T cells. Clonal expansion of both CD4+ and CD8+ blood T cells was observed from baseline to week 6 at doses 0.1 to 3.0 mg/kg. Low levels of normalized T-cell clonal expansion were also shown by some nonresponding patients. Which antigens the clonally expanded peripheral T cells were specific for was not determined. After ivuxolimab, expanded clones were on average more numerous among CD8+ T cells than among CD4+ T cells.

Genomic DNA was extracted from sorted cells for sequencing of the TCRbeta CDR3 region. The immunoSEQ Assay was used to sequence the TCRbeta CDR3 regions. TCRdb took this table from immuneACCESS and kept in-frame rearrangements with V and J called. Such tables lack part of the clones; where checked against another copy, unresolved V genes explain under half of the gap, and the rest is unexplained. The sample records more than 50,000 clones, 65% to 90% of which are singletons. Approximately 0.92% of the sample is taken by the ten largest. At the junction V is shortened by 6 bases and J by 0 bases, with 9 bases in between. CDR1 and CDR2 (LNHNV, YYDKDF) derive from the germline V gene (reference sequence). The CDR3 runs 14 residues from the cysteine to the phenylalanine. Just CDR3 DNA is preserved here, 42 bases in frame from base 1.

The sample consisted of CD4+ or CD8+ T cells sorted from blood, taken in a trial of the OX40 agonist ivuxolimab. This TCR was sampled from an adult with an advanced solid tumor such as melanoma, head and neck, liver or kidney cancer. The chain was built from TRBV15 and TRBJ2-4, with the D gene uncertain. The DNA is TGTGCCACCAGGGACCGTAAAGCCAAAAACATTCAGTACTTC. It translates as CATRDRKAKNIQYF.